These T cell receptor beta chains were read from a single sample in a study of blood T cell repertoires in COVID-19. Libraries were prepared by immunoSEQ multiplex PCR; TCRdb keeps only in-frame clonotypes and omits some of them. Among 200,000 to 300,000 clones, 88% were seen once, and the ten largest hold 0.99%. The specimen was peripheral blood. These receptors all come from a middle-aged woman who had recovered from COVID-19. Each CDR3 is given with its conserved first and last residue. The D gene is left open where the match is weak. Rows give clone size only sometimes, using once, few, many, or a class for an expanded clone.

>NA|TRBV6-4|TRBD1|TRBJ1-2
TGTGCCAGCAGGGGACAGGGAACGGATGGCTACACCTTC
CASRGQGTDGYTF
>NA|TRBV6-5|TRBD1|TRBJ1-1
TGTGCCAGCAGTTCCACAGGGGGCCTTATGAACACTGAAGCTTTCTTT
CASSSTGGLMNTEAFF
>NA|TRBV7-8|TRBD1|TRBJ1-2
TGTGCCAGCGGAGGGAACTCGGGACAGGCGGGTAACTATGGCTACACCTTC
CASGGNSGQAGNYGYTF
>once|TRBV6-6|NA|TRBJ2-6
TGTGCCAGCAGCCACACGGGTCTGGGGGCCAACGTCCTGACTTTC
CASSHTGLGANVLTF
>NA|TRBV6-5|TRBD2|TRBJ2-1
TGTGCCAGCACCCGACTAGCCGCCAATGAGCAGTTCTTC
CASTRLAANEQFF
>NA|TRBV10-1|TRBD1|TRBJ2-2
TGCGCCAGCAGTGAAAGGACCAACAGGGGGGACACCGGGGAGCTGTTTTTT
CASSERTNRGDTGELFF
>NA|TRBV18|NA|TRBJ1-1
TGTGCCAGCTCACCAGGCGGGGTGGACCCTGGGGCTTTCTTT
CASSPGGVDPGAFF
>NA|TRBV29-1|TRBD2|TRBJ2-7
TGCAGCGTGGGGAGGGGGACTAGCGGCACCTACGAGCAGTACTTC
CSVGRGTSGTYEQYF
>NA|TRBV5-6|TRBD2|TRBJ2-1
TGTGCCAGCAGCTCCGAGTGGGCGGGAGTGTACAATGAGCAGTTCTTC
CASSSEWAGVYNEQFF
>NA|TRBV15|NA|TRBJ1-4
TGTGCCACCAGCCGCGGGACCGTCGCAACTAATGAAAAACTGTTTTTT
CATSRGTVATNEKLFF
>once|TRBV7-8|TRBD1|TRBJ1-6
TGTGCCAGCAGCAAGGGGGCAGGGGTGGGTTCACCCCTCCACTTT
CASSKGAGVGSPLHF
>NA|TRBV19|TRBD1|TRBJ2-7
TGTGCCAGTAGGATCCCGAACCCGGACAGGCGGGAGCAGTACTTC
CASRIPNPDRREQYF
>NA|TRBV5-1|TRBD2|TRBJ2-7
TGCGCCAGCAGCCAGGGTGGCGGGGGCTCCTACGAGCAGTACTTC
CASSQGGGGSYEQYF
>NA|TRBV6-5|NA|TRBJ2-1
TGTGCCAGCAGTCCCCGGTCCCTCCCCCACAATGAGCAGTTCTTC
CASSPRSLPHNEQFF
>NA|TRBV24-1|TRBD1|TRBJ1-1
TGTGCCACCAGTGACCCGGACAGGGCCCCTGAAGCTTTCTTT
CATSDPDRAPEAFF
>once|TRBV9|NA|TRBJ2-7
TGTGCCAGCAGCGCATCCGCAGGGGACGAGCAGTACTTC
CASSASAGDEQYF
>NA|TRBV5-6|NA|TRBJ1-3
TGTGCCAGCAGCTTGGGCAGGGCTGGAAACACCATATATTTT
CASSLGRAGNTIYF
>once|TRBV14|NA|TRBJ1-2
TGTGCCAGCAGCCTAAAAGGGCCCCCAACGGGGGGCTACACCTTC
CASSLKGPPTGGYTF
>NA|TRBV5-6|TRBD2|TRBJ2-1
TGTGCCAGCAGCTCCGGACTAGCGGGCAATGAGCAGTTCTTC
CASSSGLAGNEQFF
>NA|TRBV5-4|NA|TRBJ2-3
TGTGCCAGCAGCTTGGTGTCGGGGAACCCCCTCACAGATACGCAGTATTTT
CASSLVSGNPLTDTQYF
>NA|TRBV9|NA|TRBJ1-5
TGTGCCAGCAGCGTATCCGGTTACAATCAGCCCCAGCATTTT
CASSVSGYNQPQHF
>NA|TRBV28|TRBD1|TRBJ2-2
TGTGCCAGCAGTCCCGCAACGACAGGGATATCGAACACCGGGGAGCTGTTTTTT
CASSPATTGISNTGELFF